These 17 T cell receptor beta chains came from one sample sequenced in a study of shared clonotypes between healthy human individuals. Cells designated naive CD8 were CD45RO-negative and were positively selected for CCR7, with terminally differentiated effector memory CD45RA+ cells excluded. Sequencing was performed with immunoSEQ multiplex PCR; in TCRdb, only in-frame clones are kept and a portion is missing. Among about 2 million clones, approximately 94% were seen once, and the ten largest hold about 1.1%. The specimen sequenced was naive CD8+ T cells sorted from blood. These receptor sequences come from a man younger than 30 in good health.

The chain couples TRBV2 to TRBJ2-7; 11 nucleotides agree with TRBD2. The germline V gene encodes CDR1 SNHLY and CDR2 FYNNEI. Germline trimming cut 3 bases from V and 3 bases from J; bases unmatched to any gene: 10. The CDR3 runs 17 residues. DNA for the CDR3: TGTGCCAGCAGTGATAAGGAGACTAGCGGGGTCAACTACGAGCAGTACTTC. Amino acids: CASSDKETSGVNYEQYF.

The chain has TRBV7-9 and TRBJ2-7; 7 bases agree with TRBD1. The CDR3 is made up of 13 amino acids. CDR1 is SEHNR and CDR2 is FQNEAQ in the germline V gene (reference sequence). The J segment lost 2 bases and the V segment lost 6 bases, leaving 4 bases of the junction unmatched. CDR3 loop: CASSRGQTYEQYF. Here the CDR3 DNA reads TGTGCCAGCAGTCGGGGACAGACCTACGAGCAGTACTTC.

The rearrangement uses TRBV27 and TRBJ2-7; 7 nucleotides align to TRBD1. The J segment lost 4 bases and the V segment lost 3 bases, leaving 15 bases of the junction unmatched. The CDR3 is 17 residues long. CDR1 and CDR2 from the germline V gene are MNHEY and SMNVEV (reference sequence). The CDR3: CASSFGTVHGEPYEQYF. Here the CDR3 DNA reads TGTGCCAGCAGTTTCGGGACAGTCCACGGGGAACCTTACGAGCAGTACTTC.

About this clone itself: This specimen includes other DNA sequences encoding the same CDR3. The chain combines TRBV11-2 with TRBJ2-7; 10 positions match TRBD2. CDR3 length: 16 residues. Germline CDR1 is SGHAT and CDR2 is FQNNGV. V shed 0 bases and J 4 bases; nucleotides not matched to a gene: 6. The CDR3 nucleotides read TGTGCCAGCAGCTTAGATTCGCTAGCGGGGGCATACGAGCAGTACTTC. It encodes CASSLDSLAGAYEQYF.

The CDR3 DNA sequence: TGCGCCAGCAGCCAACTCTCTTTGGGCGGGAGGTACGAGCAGTACTTC. Translated, it gives CASSQLSLGGRYEQYF. The rearrangement links TRBV4-1 to TRBJ2-7, with 8 bases lining up with TRBD2. This CDR3 has 16 residues. Germline V CDR1 and CDR2: MGHRA, YSYEKL. V dropped 2 bases and J dropped 4; count of bases not matched to a gene: 10.

The V gene is TRBV6-1, the J gene TRBJ1-2; D is ambiguous. There are 13 residues in the CDR3. Germline values: CDR1 MNHNS, CDR2 SASEGT. V was shortened by 2 bases and J by 5 bases, with 9 bases between the two germline ends. The CDR3 DNA reads TGTGCCAGCAGTGAAAACCAAGCTTATGGCTACACCTTC. It translates to CASSENQAYGYTF.

The chain's CDR3 is CATQGQGVYEQYF. CDR3 nucleotide sequence: TGTGCCACCCAGGGGCAGGGGGTCTACGAGCAGTACTTC. The V gene is TRBV5-4, the J gene TRBJ2-7; 7 nucleotides match TRBD1. This CDR3 has 13 residues. V was clipped by 9 bases and J by 3 bases; unmatched bases: 9. The germline V gene encodes CDR1 SGHNT and CDR2 YYREEE (reference sequence).

CDR3 protein: CASSLGLAGPTYNEQFF. Here the CDR3 DNA reads TGTGCCAGCAGCTTGGGACTAGCGGGACCAACCTACAATGAGCAGTTCTTC. This rearrangement joins TRBV5-8 to TRBJ2-1; TRBD2 agrees at 11 bases. The CDR3 has 17 amino acids. V lost 0 bases and J lost 2; bases outside the gene matches: 4. The germline gives CDR1 SGHTS, CDR2 YDEGEE.

J is TRBJ2-5 and V is TRBV10-2; 9 bases fit TRBD1. The CDR3 consists of 14 residues. CDR1 WSHSY and CDR2 SAAADI come from the germline V gene. With V trimmed by 8 bases and J by 1 base, 5 bases remained unmatched. As DNA, the CDR3 is TGCGCCAGCTGGGGGACAGGGCTCCAAGAGACCCAGTACTTC. Protein: CASWGTGLQETQYF.

This chain connects TRBV19 to TRBJ2-2, with D tentatively TRBD2 (6 bases). Germline loops: CDR1 LNHDA, CDR2 SQIVND (reference sequence). This CDR3 is built from 14 residues. V shed 2 bases and J shed 4 bases, with 8 bases lying between them. CDR3: CASSIWGGTGELFF. For the CDR3, the DNA is TGTGCCAGTAGTATATGGGGAGGCACCGGGGAGCTGTTTTTT.

This chain links TRBV7-9 with TRBJ2-7; the D is unclear. Trimming took off 5 bases at V and 0 bases at J, with 11 bases between the two ends. This CDR3 contains 14 residues. Germline V gene sequence: CDR1 SEHNR, CDR2 FQNEAQ (reference sequence). In DNA, the CDR3 is TGTGCCAGCAGCCCATTGGCAGTCTCCTACGAGCAGTACTTC. Amino acid sequence: CASSPLAVSYEQYF.

The chain recombines TRBV2 with TRBJ2-7; 9 bases are shared with TRBD1. Germline V gives CDR1 SNHLY, CDR2 FYNNEI. The CDR3 contains 16 residues. The trim removed 6 bases at V and 3 bases at J, leaving 12 bases unmatched. The CDR3: CASRPGQGNPNYEQYF. CDR3 sequence (DNA): TGTGCCAGCAGACCCGGACAGGGGAACCCCAACTACGAGCAGTACTTC. Full variable domain (remainder filled in from reference TRBV2 and TRBJ2-7): EPEVTQTPSHQVTQMGQEVILRCVPISNHLYFYWYRQILGQKVEFLVSFYNNEISEKSEIFDDQFSVERPDGSNFTLKIRSTKLEDSAMYFCASRPGQGNPNYEQYFGPGTRLTVT.

The chain joins TRBV7-9 to TRBJ2-3; either TRBD1 or TRBD2 may fit D (5 bases each). CDR3 length: 11 residues. Trimming removed 7 bases at V and 4 bases at J, with 6 bases between. CDR1 and CDR2 from the germline V gene are SEHNR and FQNEAQ (reference sequence). As DNA, the CDR3 is TGTGCCAGCATGGGGGCAGATACGCAGTATTTT. It yields the protein CASMGADTQYF. Drawing the rest from reference TRBV7-9 and TRBJ2-3, the complete variable domain is DTGVSQNPRHKITKRGQNVTFRCDPISEHNRLYWYRQTLGQGPEFLTYFQNEAQLEKSRLLSDRFSAERPKGSFSTLEIQRTEQGDSAMYLCASMGADTQYFGPGTRLTVL.

Here the CDR3 reads CASSLTQSYNEQFF. The CDR3 region has the DNA TGCGCCAGCAGCCTTACTCAGAGTTACAATGAGCAGTTCTTC. The chain combines TRBV4-1 with TRBJ2-1; D not certain. Germline CDR1 MGHRA, CDR2 YSYEKL. The CDR3 loop spans 14 amino acids. The germline V and J ends were trimmed by 4 bases and 4 bases, with 11 bases remaining between them.

Here the CDR3 DNA reads TGTGCCAGCAGTCCCACAGGAGGGACCAGCAATCAGCCCCAGCATTTT. It yields the protein CASSPTGGTSNQPQHF. The chain uses TRBV27 and TRBJ1-5; D may be TRBD1 (5 bases). The V and J ends lost 5 bases and 1 base respectively, with 15 bases between them. The germline V gene encodes CDR1 MNHEY and CDR2 SMNVEV (reference sequence). This CDR3 is built from 16 residues.

The genes are TRBV14 and TRBJ2-7; tentatively, D is TRBD1 (6 bases). Germline V lookup: CDR1 SGHDN, CDR2 FVKESK. This CDR3 contains 13 residues. The germline V and J ends were trimmed by 1 base and 9 bases, with 13 bases remaining between them. This CDR3 is CASSQGQGLGQYF. The CDR3 DNA reads as TGTGCCAGCAGCCAAGGGCAGGGGCTCGGGCAGTACTTC.

The genes are TRBV6-6 and TRBJ2-5; D may be TRBD2 (5 bases). Germline CDR1 reads MNHNY; CDR2 reads SVGAGI (reference sequence). The V end was cut by 0 bases, the J end by 2 bases, with 7 bases between. The CDR3 has 14 amino acids. CDR3 nucleotides: TGTGCCAGCAGTTACTCTGGACTTCAAGAGACCCAGTACTTC. It is translated as CASSYSGLQETQYF.